This TCR beta chain was captured in a study of T cell repertoires in cytomegalovirus infection. General study points: Predominance within the ex vivo response was attributable to HLA-C-restricted CMV-specific TCR beta clonotypes. CMV carriers with the relevant HLA were identified by cumulative public TCR beta family frequency.

The CDR3 has 15 residues. Germline V gene sequence: CDR1 SSHAT, CDR2 FNYEAQ (reference sequence). This clonotype was seen repeatedly, ten times or more. Its matching antigen is unknown. A read error may produce the germline difference seen at one junction end. A single record per CDR3 protein comes from TCRdb applying MiXCR to the reads. Counted here are 300,000 or so distinct CDR3 sequences, 8% to 10% occurring once; the ten biggest clones make up around 2.4%. Material: PBMCs. The chain carries TRBV7-7 and TRBJ2-3; TRBD2 matches at 8 bases. The clonotype comes from a human donor in good health (CMV status not recorded). Some clones in this sample may be carry-over from other donors' samples. CDR3 region: CASSGGLSATDTQYF. CDR3 nucleotide sequence: TGTGCTAGCAGCGGGGGACTCTCCGCCACAGATACGCAGTATTTT.